These 18 T cell receptor beta chains share one sample of origin, sequenced in a study of lymphopenia after photon versus proton radiotherapy. Profiling relied on immunoSEQ multiplex PCR, and the TCRdb table lists in-frame clones only, not all of them. This table holds some 27,000 clones, approximately 90% found once. The material was peripheral blood, obtained from a patient treated with proton-based radiotherapy. The source is a woman aged 55-69 years with cholangiocarcinoma. Some clones in this sample may be carry-over from other donors' samples.

The J gene is TRBJ2-2, the V gene TRBV10-2; TRBD1 agrees at 9 bases. The trim removed 8 bases at V and 4 bases at J, leaving 5 bases unmatched. Germline V gives CDR1 WSHSY, CDR2 SAAADI. The length of the CDR3 is 14 residues. The CDR3 region is CASAETGGTGELFF. The CDR3 DNA is TGCGCCAGCGCCGAGACAGGGGGCACCGGGGAGCTGTTTTTT.

CDR3 in amino acids: CASSIGLYSNQPQHF. CDR3 DNA: TGTGCCAGCAGCATTGGACTATATAGCAATCAGCCCCAGCATTTT. The rearrangement links TRBV5-5 to TRBJ1-5; no clear D. Trimming took off 4 bases at V and 0 bases at J, with 11 bases between the two ends. The CDR3 totals 15 residues. Germline CDR1 SGHKS, CDR2 YYEKEE (reference sequence).

The rearrangement links TRBV30 to TRBJ2-3; the D gene is possibly TRBD1 (6 bases). The V end lost 4 bases, the J end lost 0 bases, and 14 bases lay between the germline ends. The CDR3 sequence is 15 residues long. Germline V lookup: CDR1 GTSNPN, CDR2 SVGIG (reference sequence). The CDR3 region has the DNA TGTGCCTGGAACCTAGGGGGAGCTAGCACAGATACGCAGTATTTT. It encodes CAWNLGGASTDTQYF.

The chain uses TRBV15 and TRBJ1-1, with D possibly being TRBD1 (6 bases). Trimming stripped 3 bases from V and 5 bases from J, with 19 bases between. Germline-derived CDR1 and CDR2 are LNHNV and YYDKDF (reference sequence). The CDR3 is 16 amino acids. CDR3 in amino acids: CATSSALGLRGTEAFF. The CDR3 nucleotides are TGTGCCACCAGCAGCGCGCTCGGCTTGAGGGGGACTGAAGCTTTCTTT.

The V call is TRBV9, the J call TRBJ2-7, with D possibly matching TRBD2 (6 bases). The CDR3 has 15 residues. V dropped 0 bases and J dropped 1 base, with 11 bases sitting between them. The germline CDR1 and CDR2 sequences are SGDLS and YYNGEE. The CDR3, as DNA: TGTGCCAGCAGCGTAGCCGCGGGGTTATCCTACGAGCAGTACTTC. The encoded protein is CASSVAAGLSYEQYF.

This chain joins TRBV27 and TRBJ1-6; a possible D gene is TRBD1 (5 bases). Germline V CDR1 and CDR2: MNHEY, SMNVEV (reference sequence). The CDR3 totals 16 residues. With 4 bases removed from V and 7 bases from J, the gap between germline ends came to 17 bases. CDR3 sequence reads: CASSSWTPPSNSPLHF. The CDR3 coding sequence is TGTGCCAGCAGTTCATGGACACCGCCATCCAATTCACCCCTCCACTTT.

V is TRBV9 and J is TRBJ1-3; a possible D gene is TRBD1 (6 bases). Germline V gene lookup returns CDR1 SGDLS and CDR2 YYNGEE. The CDR3 length is 17 residues. The V end was cut by 0 bases, the J end by 0 bases, with 13 bases between. CDR3 loop: CASSVGGAASSGNTIYF. As DNA, the CDR3 is TGTGCCAGCAGCGTAGGGGGGGCGGCGAGCTCTGGAAACACCATATATTTT.

The chain has TRBV27 and TRBJ1-5; TRBD1 aligns across 9 bases. This CDR3 spans 16 amino acids. J was trimmed by 2 bases and V by 5 bases; bases with no gene match: 7. Germline CDR1 and CDR2: MNHEY and SMNVEV (reference sequence). The chain's CDR3 is CASSPQGALGNQPQHF. The DNA for the CDR3 is TGTGCCAGCAGTCCACAGGGGGCGCTCGGCAATCAGCCCCAGCATTTT.

This clone has just one count. The J gene is TRBJ2-5, the V gene TRBV4-1, with 7 bases identical to TRBD2. Germline loops: CDR1 MGHRA, CDR2 YSYEKL. V was pared by 5 bases and J by 2 bases, with 11 bases of the junction left unmatched. CDR3 length equals 16 residues. The CDR3 coding sequence is TGCGCCAGCAGCTACCGAGAGGGGAGGGCGCAAGAGACCCAGTACTTC. This encodes CASSYREGRAQETQYF.

V gene TRBV9 combines with J gene TRBJ1-4, with D unclear. Per germline, CDR1 SGDLS and CDR2 YYNGEE. CDR3 size: 15 residues. Trimming stripped 4 bases from V and 0 bases from J, with 10 bases between. CDR3 amino acids: CASSPWTATNEKLFF. The CDR3 DNA sequence: TGTGCCAGCAGCCCTTGGACGGCAACTAATGAAAAACTGTTTTTT.

In this sample, this clone turned up once. The chain employs TRBV19 and TRBJ1-4, with 9 bases lining up with TRBD1. The germline CDR1 and CDR2 sequences are LNHDA and SQIVND (reference sequence). This CDR3 region has 12 residues. V lost 5 bases, J lost 12 bases, and 4 bases stayed unmatched. The CDR3 nucleotides are TGTGCCAGTAGTCCCAGACAGGGGGAACTGTTTTTT. Translating gives CASSPRQGELFF.

The V and J genes are TRBV14 and TRBJ1-4, with D hard to call. Trimming pared 0 bases from V and 12 bases from J, leaving 8 bases between. The CDR3 covers 12 residues. The V gene's germline CDR1 is SGHDN and CDR2 FVKESK. Here the CDR3 DNA reads TGTGCCAGCAGCCAAGATACGGCCCAACTGTTTTTT. Translation: CASSQDTAQLFF.

This chain connects TRBV18 to TRBJ2-1; D is perhaps TRBD2 (5 bases). Germline assignment: CDR1 KGHSH and CDR2 LQKENI. The CDR3 consists of 14 residues. V lost 3 bases and J 6 bases, leaving 12 bases between the germline ends. The CDR3: CASSPLRGPNEQFF. CDR3 nucleotide sequence: TGTGCCAGCTCACCCCTAAGAGGGCCCAATGAGCAGTTCTTC.

The chain joins TRBV19 to TRBJ1-5, with a possible D match to TRBD1 (5 bases). V shed 7 bases and J shed 1 base, with 14 bases lying between them. The CDR3 length is 15 residues. Germline V gene sequence: CDR1 LNHDA, CDR2 SQIVND (reference sequence). CDR3 bases: TGTGCCAGTACCCTCGGGGGTGGGAGCAATCAGCCCCAGCATTTT. Amino acids: CASTLGGGSNQPQHF. Full variable domain (outside the CDR3, taken from reference TRBV19 and TRBJ1-5): DGGITQSPKYLFRKEGQNVTLSCEQNLNHDAMYWYRQDPGQGLRLIYYSQIVNDFQKGDIAEGYSVSREKKESFPLTVTSAQKNPTAFYLCASTLGGGSNQPQHFGDGTRLSIL.

This clone was seen a handful of times. This chain links TRBV6-1 with TRBJ1-2; 7 nucleotides agree with TRBD1. The CDR3 contains 14 residues. V dropped 10 bases and J dropped 4; count of bases not matched to a gene: 12. In germline, CDR1 is MNHNS, CDR2 SASEGT. CDR3: CAISGTASGYGYTF. The CDR3 DNA is TGTGCCATTTCCGGGACAGCCTCCGGCTATGGCTACACCTTC.

This chain joins TRBV7-8 and TRBJ1-2, with D uncertain. The V gene lost 5 bases and the J gene lost 5 bases, with 18 bases spanning the gap. The length of the CDR3 is 15 residues. Germline V gene data show CDR1 as SGHVS and CDR2 as FQNEAQ. In DNA form, the CDR3 reads TGTGCCAGCAGCCTACGACAAGGGAGTCCGTATGGCTACACCTTC. Its translation is CASSLRQGSPYGYTF. The full variable domain, rest sourced from reference TRBV7-8 and TRBJ1-2, is GAGVSQSPRYKVAKRGQDVALRCDPISGHVSLFWYQQALGQGPEFLTYFQNEAQLDKSGLPSDRFFAERPEGSVSTLKIQRTQQEDSAVYLCASSLRQGSPYGYTFGSGTRLTVV.

In its sample, this clone was seen once. This rearrangement joins TRBV11-2 to TRBJ2-7; 12 positions match TRBD2. Germline trimming cut 5 bases from V and 4 bases from J; bases unmatched to any gene: 12. Germline V CDR1 and CDR2: SGHAT, FQNNGV. The CDR3 is made up of 17 amino acids. The CDR3 loop reads CASSNRGASGRVYEQYF. CDR3 sequence (DNA): TGTGCCAGCAGCAACCGCGGGGCTAGCGGGAGGGTTTACGAGCAGTACTTC.

This chain connects TRBV9 to TRBJ2-5, with 7 bases matching TRBD1. The germline gives CDR1 SGDLS, CDR2 YYNGEE. The CDR3 is 16 residues long. J gave up 4 bases and V 3 bases, and 12 bases lay outside the gene matches. The CDR3 region has the DNA TGTGCCAGCAGCGCCGGTGAGACAGGGTTACCAGAGACCCAGTACTTC. This sequence encodes CASSAGETGLPETQYF. The full variable domain, rest sourced from reference TRBV9 and TRBJ2-5, is DSGVTQTPKHLITATGQRVTLRCSPRSGDLSVYWYQQSLDQGLQFLIQYYNGEERAKGNILERFSAQQFPDLHSELNLSSLELGDSALYFCASSAGETGLPETQYFGPGTRLLVL.